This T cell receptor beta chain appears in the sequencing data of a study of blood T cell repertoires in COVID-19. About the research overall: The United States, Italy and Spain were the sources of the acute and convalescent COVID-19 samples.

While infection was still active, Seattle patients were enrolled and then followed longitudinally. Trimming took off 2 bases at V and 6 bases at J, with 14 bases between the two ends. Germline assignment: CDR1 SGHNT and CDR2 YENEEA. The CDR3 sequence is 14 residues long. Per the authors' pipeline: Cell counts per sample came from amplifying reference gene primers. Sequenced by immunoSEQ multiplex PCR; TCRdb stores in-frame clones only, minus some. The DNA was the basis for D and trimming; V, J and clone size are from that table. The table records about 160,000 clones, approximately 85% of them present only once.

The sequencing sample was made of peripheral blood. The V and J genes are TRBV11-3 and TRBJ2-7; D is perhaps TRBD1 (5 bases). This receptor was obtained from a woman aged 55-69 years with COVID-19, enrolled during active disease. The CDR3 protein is CASSLRAGSSEQYF. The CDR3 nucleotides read TGTGCCAGCAGCTTACGGGCAGGGTCTAGCGAGCAGTACTTC.